Shown below are 20 T cell receptor beta chains from a single sample sequenced in a study of blood T cells in healthy people across ages. It was with a sample-barcoded 5' primer and a J-beta primer mix that a second PCR of roughly 6 to 11 cycles was run. TCRdb recomputed calls from the 5' RACE reads with MiXCR, one row per CDR3 protein. The data show 700,000 to 900,000 distinct CDR3 sequences, with roughly 53% seen just once and roughly 40% held by the top ten. Material: blood. These receptors came from a man older than 75 in good health.

This clonotype was seen only a few times. This chain links TRBV20-1 with TRBJ2-5; D possibly matches TRBD1 or TRBD2 (5 bases each). This CDR3 is 15 amino acids long. Looked up from germline, CDR1 is DFQATT and CDR2 is SNEGSKA (reference sequence). Trimming cost V 3 bases and J 4 bases, with 18 bases left between them. The CDR3 nucleotides read TGCAGTGCTAGCGGGACGTCTATAAGGAGAGAGACCCAGTACTTC. This encodes CSASGTSIRRETQYF.

V gene TRBV12-3 or TRBV12-4 combines with J gene TRBJ2-7, with D possibly TRBD1 on 6 matching bases. Trimming stripped 5 bases from V and 4 bases from J, with 18 bases between. The CDR3 spans 15 residues. CDR3 in DNA: TGTGCCAGCAGTGGACCCCAGGGGATAGGTTACGAGCAGTACTTC. Protein sequence: CASSGPQGIGYEQYF.

This chain joins TRBV13 and TRBJ2-1; the match to TRBD2 covers 7 bases. The J segment lost 0 bases and the V segment lost 0 bases, leaving 5 bases of the junction unmatched. Germline assignment: CDR1 PRHDT and CDR2 FYEKMQ (reference sequence). The CDR3 has 17 residues. CDR3 protein: CASSLGASGSSYNEQFF. DNA for the CDR3: TGTGCCAGCAGCTTAGGGGCTAGCGGAAGCTCCTACAATGAGCAGTTCTTC. Filled out from reference TRBV13 and TRBJ2-1, the complete variable domain reads AAGVIQSPRHLIKEKRETATLKCYPIPRHDTVYWYQQGPGQDPQFLISFYEKMQSDKGSIPDRFSAQQFSDYHSELNMSSLELGDSALYFCASSLGASGSSYNEQFFGPGTRLTVL.

The V call is TRBV27, the J call TRBJ2-4, with 7 bases identical to TRBD1. The CDR3 extends over 15 amino acids. Per germline, CDR1 MNHEY and CDR2 SMNVEV (reference sequence). Germline trimming cut 4 bases from V and 6 bases from J; bases unmatched to any gene: 9. CDR3: CASSYLQGMGNIQYF. The CDR3 DNA reads as TGTGCCAGCAGTTATCTACAGGGGATGGGAAACATTCAGTACTTC.

The chain has TRBV20-1 and TRBJ2-1; 8 bases map to TRBD2. The CDR3 is made up of 11 amino acids. The germline V gene has CDR1 DFQATT and CDR2 SNEGSKA (reference sequence). CDR3 in DNA: TGCATCCCGGGAGGGGGGAATGAGCAGTTCTTC. It translates to CIPGGGNEQFF.

The chain joins TRBV4-1 to TRBJ2-5; D perhaps matches TRBD1 (5 bases). This CDR3 spans 16 amino acids. Germline CDR1 is MGHRA and CDR2 is YSYEKL. Trimming pared 0 bases from V and 11 bases from J, leaving 22 bases between. The CDR3 loop reads CASSQEFLGVTIEQYF. The CDR3 nucleotides are TGCGCCAGCAGCCAAGAGTTCCTAGGGGTGACAATTGAGCAGTACTTC.

This clonotype was detected only a few times. The chain employs TRBV25-1 and TRBJ2-7, with TRBD1 matching 12 bases. The germline V gene encodes CDR1 MGHDK and CDR2 SYGVNS. This CDR3 contains 15 residues. Trimming took 4 bases from V and 6 from J; bases not matched to a gene: 7. CDR3 DNA: TGTGCCAGCAGTGGGTGGGGGACAGGGGGCTCCGAGCAGTACTTC. Residues: CASSGWGTGGSEQYF.

The chain joins TRBV12-3 or TRBV12-4 to TRBJ2-7, with no clear D. This CDR3 region has 13 residues. V gave up 2 bases and J gave up 7 bases, with 12 bases separating them. The CDR3: CASSLIGFNEQYF. The CDR3 bases are TGTGCCAGCAGTTTAATTGGATTCAATGAGCAGTACTTC.

The rearrangement uses TRBV20-1 and TRBJ2-7, with 9 bases fitting TRBD1. Germline V gene sequence: CDR1 DFQATT, CDR2 SNEGSKA (reference sequence). V gave up 5 bases and J gave up 2 bases; unmatched junction bases: 4. The CDR3 sequence is 13 residues long. The CDR3 region is CSAGQGTAYEQYF. CDR3 bases: TGCAGTGCTGGACAGGGGACCGCCTACGAGCAGTACTTC.

V is TRBV7-2 and J is TRBJ2-6, with D tentatively TRBD1 or TRBD2 (5 bases each). CDR3 length equals 15 residues. The germline CDR1 and CDR2 sequences are SGHTA and FQGNSA. V lost 5 bases to trimming and J lost 4 bases, with 12 bases between them. The CDR3 sequence: CASSAAGTGANVLTF. In nucleotides, the CDR3 is TGTGCCAGCAGCGCGGCAGGGACCGGGGCCAACGTCCTGACTTTC.

This chain joins TRBV5-5 and TRBJ2-3; perhaps TRBD2 as D (6 bases). Germline CDR1 reads SGHKS; CDR2 reads YYEKEE (reference sequence). The V end was cut by 4 bases, the J end by 0 bases, with 12 bases between. The CDR3 has 15 amino acids. CDR3 nucleotides: TGTGCCAGCAGCCCGGAACTAGCTAGCACAGATACGCAGTATTTT. The encoded protein is CASSPELASTDTQYF.

This clonotype showed up just a few times. The CDR3 is CASSPSREDEQFF. For the CDR3, the DNA is TGTGCCAGCTCCCCAAGCAGGGAGGATGAGCAGTTCTTC. The rearrangement uses TRBV18 and TRBJ2-1; TRBD2 might be the D (6 bases). The CDR3 length is 13 residues. Germline assignment: CDR1 KGHSH and CDR2 LQKENI. V shed 6 bases and J shed 8 bases, with 14 bases lying between them. The variable domain in full, with the rest retrieved from reference TRBV18 and TRBJ2-1, is NAGVMQNPRHLVRRRGQEARLRCSPMKGHSHVYWYRQLPEEGLKFMVYLQKENIIDESGMPKERFSAEFPKEGPSILRIQQVVRGDSAAYFCASSPSREDEQFFGPGTRLTVL.

V and J are TRBV5-1 and TRBJ1-1; D perhaps matches TRBD1 (6 bases). Germline-derived CDR1 and CDR2 are SGHRS and YFSETQ. The CDR3 contains 14 residues. Trimming shortened V by 0 bases and J by 6 bases, and 12 bases separated the two germline ends. The CDR3 region is CASSLVGGDAEAFF. CDR3 coding DNA: TGCGCCAGCAGCTTGGTAGGGGGTGACGCTGAAGCTTTCTTT. The whole variable domain, filled in from reference TRBV5-1 and TRBJ1-1, reads KAGVTQTPRYLIKTRGQQVTLSCSPISGHRSVSWYQQTPGQGLQFLFEYFSETQRNKGNFPGRFSGRQFSNSRSEMNVSTLELGDSALYLCASSLVGGDAEAFFGQGTRLTVV.

This clonotype was seen a handful of times. The V and J genes are TRBV13 and TRBJ2-7; TRBD1 matches at 10 bases. Germline lookup yields CDR1 PRHDT and CDR2 FYEKMQ (reference sequence). V lost 1 base and J lost 1; bases outside the gene matches: 13. This CDR3 contains 19 residues. The DNA of the CDR3 is TGTGCCAGCAGCTTAGATTGGGACAGGGGTCGAAAAATTTCCTACGAGCAGTACTTC. Translating gives CASSLDWDRGRKISYEQYF. Combining the CDR3 with reference TRBV13 and TRBJ2-7 gives the whole variable domain AAGVIQSPRHLIKEKRETATLKCYPIPRHDTVYWYQQGPGQDPQFLISFYEKMQSDKGSIPDRFSAQQFSDYHSELNMSSLELGDSALYFCASSLDWDRGRKISYEQYFGPGTRLTVT.

This clonotype was picked up a small number of times. The chain has TRBV5-1 and TRBJ2-1; 9 positions match TRBD1. The ends lost 0 bases at V and 7 bases at J; junction bases unmatched: 8. CDR3 length: 16 residues. From germline, CDR1 is SGHRS and CDR2 YFSETQ. The CDR3 region is CASSLADRGQWNEQFF. As DNA, the CDR3 is TGCGCCAGCAGCTTGGCGGACAGGGGTCAATGGAATGAGCAGTTCTTC.

This rearrangement joins TRBV6-5 to TRBJ2-4; D is tentatively TRBD1 or TRBD2 (5 bases each). The J call may be mistaken, given a closer DNA end match to TRBJ2-7. The germline V gene encodes CDR1 MNHEY and CDR2 SVGAGI. The CDR3 is made up of 13 amino acids. This CDR3 reads CERADRGGNEQYF. For the CDR3, the DNA is TGTGAACGAGCGGATAGGGGTGGGAACGAGCAGTACTTC.

This clonotype turned up a few times. V is TRBV6-6 and J is TRBJ2-6; D is possibly TRBD1 or TRBD2 (6 bases each). Germline assignment: CDR1 MNHNY and CDR2 SVGAGI (reference sequence). This CDR3 contains 19 residues. Trimming cost V 2 bases and J 0 bases, with 17 bases left between them. The CDR3 DNA sequence: TGTGCCAGCAGTTACCCTAGCGAGGGACACCACTCTGGGGCCAACGTCCTGACTTTC. This sequence encodes CASSYPSEGHHSGANVLTF.

V is TRBV9 and J is TRBJ2-3, with D hard to call. This CDR3 is 14 amino acids long. From germline, CDR1 is SGDLS and CDR2 YYNGEE. V shed 7 bases and J shed 0 bases, with 12 bases lying between them. Here the CDR3 reads CASGKVASTDTQYF. CDR3 DNA sequence: TGTGCCAGCGGCAAAGTTGCTAGCACAGATACGCAGTATTTT. The full variable domain, in which reference TRBV9 and TRBJ2-3 provide the parts outside the CDR3, is DSGVTQTPKHLITATGQRVTLRCSPRSGDLSVYWYQQSLDQGLQFLIQYYNGEERAKGNILERFSAQQFPDLHSELNLSSLELGDSALYFCASGKVASTDTQYFGPGTRLTVL.

This clonotype came up a few times. The chain is built from TRBV5-1 and TRBJ2-7, with a possible D match to TRBD1 (5 bases). The CDR3 runs to 15 residues. Trimming left V 2 bases short and J 1 base short, with 13 bases between. Germline loops: CDR1 SGHRS, CDR2 YFSETQ. Here the CDR3 reads CASSLNPQGSYEQYF. The CDR3 bases are TGCGCCAGCAGCTTAAACCCCCAGGGATCCTACGAGCAGTACTTC.

The DNA of the CDR3 is TGCGCCAGCAGCCAAGGCCGGAGGGCTGGAGAGACCCAGTACTTC. It specifies CASSQGRRAGETQYF. This chain uses TRBV4-1 with TRBJ2-5, with D possibly matching TRBD2 (6 bases). This CDR3 is built from 15 residues. V dropped 1 base and J dropped 4 bases, with 13 bases sitting between them. Looked up from germline, CDR1 is MGHRA and CDR2 is YSYEKL.